This TCR beta chain came from a study of CD8 T cells in ankylosing spondylitis. Broader study findings: Disease-linked clones displayed a CD8+ phenotype and appeared relatively rarely in peripheral blood. Certain motif variants had earlier appeared in reactive arthritis synovial fluid and blood. A TCR beta motif of 8 or 9 highly homologous variants appeared characteristic of ankylosing spondylitis blood. Disease-linked clones reportedly showed significant enrichment in matched ankylosing spondylitis synovial fluid.

The CDR3 loop spans 14 amino acids. V lost 2 bases and J lost 2, with 10 bases in between. Germline V lookup: CDR1 SGHDT, CDR2 YYEEEE. TCRdb fed the 5' RACE reads into MiXCR, producing one record per CDR3 protein. The table shows roughly 280,000 distinct CDR3 sequences, with approximately 20% occurring only once. Turning to this clonotype: Its cognate antigen is unknown.

The specimen was blood, either unsorted or a sorted T cell fraction (not recorded which). This TCR was recovered from a male donor with ankylosing spondylitis or in good health (not recorded which). The chain employs TRBV5-6 and TRBJ2-5; D is unclear. The CDR3 DNA reads as TGTGCCAGCAGCTTTCCTGACTCTCAAGAGACCCAGTACTTC. Translated: CASSFPDSQETQYF.